The table lists the clone carrying this T cell receptor beta chain with many counts. Its antigen is currently unknown. Patients aged 18 to 65 had newly diagnosed hyperthyroidism lasting under 2 months. Not enrolled were patients with uncontrolled infection, other autoimmune disease, pregnancy or lactation. V lost 0 bases and J lost 2, with 10 bases in between. The CDR3 consists of 15 residues. Per the germline V gene, CDR1 is GTSNPN and CDR2 is SVGIG (reference sequence). This entry belongs to a study of T cells in Graves' hyperthyroidism and ophthalmopathy. Study results and limitations: Clonotypes that were expanded in thyroid above 0.001 mostly appeared in blood too.

Amplification of TCR beta CDR3 regions was performed using RNA transcripts as template. First-round RT-PCR targeting the TCR CDR3 was performed with the HTBI primer set. MiXCR, applied by TCRdb to the multiplex PCR reads, yields one record per CDR3 protein. The table shows 650,000 to 850,000 distinct CDR3 sequences, with 18% occurring only once. The specimen was blood. The clonotype was recovered from a woman aged 45-60 years with Graves' hyperthyroidism that later progressed to Graves' ophthalmopathy. The chain couples TRBV30 to TRBJ2-2; unclear D gene. The CDR3 nucleotides read TGTGCCTGGAGTGTAGGAAGGGCAAACACCGGGGAGCTGTTTTTT. Its translation: CAWSVGRANTGELFF.